The source of this TCR beta chain is a study of read filtering for tumor transcriptome and immune sequencing. Study findings and constraints: Compared with RNA-seq, IR-seq gave much higher clonotype depth and reliability. Single-read clonotypes: approximately 87% of IR-seq clonotypes (approximately 4% of reads), 74.6% of RNA-seq clonotypes (around 45% of reads).

Bone marrow was sampled from every patient at the time of active disease. This clonotype was detected ten times or more. Its specificity is unknown. Molecular barcoded adaptors covering alpha/delta and beta/gamma chains were used on about 390 ng RNA. TCRdb ran MiXCR on the reads and lists one entry per CDR3 protein. Among about 28,000 distinct CDR3 sequences listed, 14% were seen once. Sequencing was carried out using a population of CD138-negative cells sorted from bone marrow. This TCR derives from a donor at least 40 years old with multiple myeloma.

This chain's CDR3 is CSVEEPRGTQYF. In nucleotides, the CDR3 is TGCAGCGTTGAAGAGCCCCGAGGGACCCAGTACTTC. The chain is built from TRBV29-1 and TRBJ2-5; D unclear. The CDR3 consists of 12 residues. Trimming stripped 0 bases from V and 7 bases from J, with 9 bases between. Germline CDR1 SQVTM, CDR2 ANQGSEA.